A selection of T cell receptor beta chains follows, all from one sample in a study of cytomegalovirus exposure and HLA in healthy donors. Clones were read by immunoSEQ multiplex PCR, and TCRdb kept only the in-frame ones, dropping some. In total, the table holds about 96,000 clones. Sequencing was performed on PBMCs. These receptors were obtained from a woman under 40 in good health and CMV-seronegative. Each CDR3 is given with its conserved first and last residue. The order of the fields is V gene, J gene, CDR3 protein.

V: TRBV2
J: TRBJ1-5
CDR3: CASSLDRGNQPQHF

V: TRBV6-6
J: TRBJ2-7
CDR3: CASSYSGDEQYF

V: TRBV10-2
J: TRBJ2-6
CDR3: CAGGQGVSGANVLTF

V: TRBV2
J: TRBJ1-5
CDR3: CASSRTQYSNQPQHF

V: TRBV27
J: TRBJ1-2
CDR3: CASGLGGGYGYTF

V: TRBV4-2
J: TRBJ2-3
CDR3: CASSQDYISTDTQYF

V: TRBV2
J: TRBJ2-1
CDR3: CASNETSGGYNEQFF

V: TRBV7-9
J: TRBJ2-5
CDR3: CASSFGGQGTQYF

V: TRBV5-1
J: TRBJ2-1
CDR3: CASSTGLAGYNEQFF

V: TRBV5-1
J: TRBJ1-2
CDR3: CASTSYGDRGRAYGYTF

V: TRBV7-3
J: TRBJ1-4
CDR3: CASSLEGATNEKLFF